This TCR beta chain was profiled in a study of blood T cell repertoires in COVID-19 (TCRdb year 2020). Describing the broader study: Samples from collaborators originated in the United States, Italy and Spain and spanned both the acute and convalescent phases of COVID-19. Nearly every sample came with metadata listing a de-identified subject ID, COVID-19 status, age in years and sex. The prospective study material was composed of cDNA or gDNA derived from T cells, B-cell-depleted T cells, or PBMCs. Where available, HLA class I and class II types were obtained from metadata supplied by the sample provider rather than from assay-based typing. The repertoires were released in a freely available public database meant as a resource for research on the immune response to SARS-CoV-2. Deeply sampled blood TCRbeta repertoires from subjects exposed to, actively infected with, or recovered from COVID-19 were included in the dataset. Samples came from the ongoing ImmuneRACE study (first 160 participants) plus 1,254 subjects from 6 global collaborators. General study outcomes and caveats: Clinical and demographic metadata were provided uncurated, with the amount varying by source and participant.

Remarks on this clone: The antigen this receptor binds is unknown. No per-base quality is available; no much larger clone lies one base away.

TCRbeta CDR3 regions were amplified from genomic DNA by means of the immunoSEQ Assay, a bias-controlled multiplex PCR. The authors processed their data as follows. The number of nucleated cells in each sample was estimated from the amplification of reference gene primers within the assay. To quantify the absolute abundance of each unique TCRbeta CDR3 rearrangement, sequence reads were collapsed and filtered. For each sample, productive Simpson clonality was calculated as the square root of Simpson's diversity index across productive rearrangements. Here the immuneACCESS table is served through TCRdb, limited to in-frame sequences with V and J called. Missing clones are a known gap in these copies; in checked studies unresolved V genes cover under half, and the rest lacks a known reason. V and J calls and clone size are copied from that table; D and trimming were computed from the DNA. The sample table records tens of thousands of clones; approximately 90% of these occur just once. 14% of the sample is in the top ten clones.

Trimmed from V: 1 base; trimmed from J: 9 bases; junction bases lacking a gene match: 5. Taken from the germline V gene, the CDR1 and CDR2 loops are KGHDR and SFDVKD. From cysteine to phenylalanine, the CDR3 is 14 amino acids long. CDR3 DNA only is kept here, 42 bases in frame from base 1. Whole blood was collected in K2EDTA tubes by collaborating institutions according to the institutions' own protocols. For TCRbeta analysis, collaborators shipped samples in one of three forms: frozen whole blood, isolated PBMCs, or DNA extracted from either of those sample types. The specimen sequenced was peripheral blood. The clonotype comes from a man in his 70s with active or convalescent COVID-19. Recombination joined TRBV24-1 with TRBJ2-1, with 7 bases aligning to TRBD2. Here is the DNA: TGTGCCACCAGTGATTTTGCGGGAGCGGTTGAGCAGTTCTTC. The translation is CATSDFAGAVEQFF.